These 20 T cell receptor beta chains came from one sample sequenced in a study of T cell repertoires in cytomegalovirus infection. TCRdb fed the reads into MiXCR, producing one record per CDR3 protein. The sample includes 300,000 to 400,000 distinct CDR3 sequences, 9.5% of them seen just once. Sequencing was done on a sample of PBMCs. These receptors originate from a human donor in good health (CMV status not recorded). Some clones in this sample may be carry-over from other donors' samples.

V gene TRBV27 combines with J gene TRBJ2-5, with 7 bases identical to TRBD2. The CDR3 contains 12 residues. Germline V gene data show CDR1 as MNHEY and CDR2 as SMNVEV (reference sequence). V gave up 6 bases and J gave up 14 bases; unmatched junction bases: 12. CDR3: CASSQSRGRAYF. The CDR3 DNA reads TGTGCCAGCAGCCAATCCCGGGGGAGGGCATACTTC.

The rearrangement links TRBV6-6 to TRBJ1-2; D is possibly TRBD1 (5 bases). Trimming removed 8 bases from V and 5 bases from J, with 15 bases in between. Germline CDR1 is MNHNY and CDR2 is SVGAGI (reference sequence). CDR3 length equals 13 residues. As DNA, the CDR3 is TGTGCCAGCGTTGACGGGGCTGAGTATGGCTACACCTTC. This sequence encodes CASVDGAEYGYTF.

This rearrangement joins TRBV7-2 to TRBJ2-7; no definite D call. CDR3 length equals 15 residues. Germline V gene data show CDR1 as SGHTA and CDR2 as FQGNSA. Trimming pared 5 bases from V and 1 base from J, leaving 15 bases between. CDR3 nucleotides: TGTGCCAGCAGCCCGCCCCTGGACCGGTCCTACGAGCAGTACTTC. It codes for CASSPPLDRSYEQYF.

This clonotype was observed many times. V usage is TRBV7-2 and J usage is TRBJ2-5, with 9 bases lining up with TRBD1. The junction had 10 bases not matched to a gene; V was cut back by 4 bases and J by 7 bases. Germline V gene sequence: CDR1 SGHTA, CDR2 FQGNSA. The CDR3 is made up of 15 amino acids. The CDR3 reads CASSSATGGHGTQYF. The CDR3 bases are TGTGCCAGCAGCTCTGCCACAGGGGGCCACGGGACCCAGTACTTC.

This clonotype was detected a few times. The gene calls are TRBV12-3 or TRBV12-4 and TRBJ2-1; perhaps D is TRBD1 or TRBD2 (5 bases each). CDR3 size: 13 residues. Trimming stripped 2 bases from V and 9 bases from J, with 11 bases between. CDR3 in amino acids: CASSLTRDGEQFF. CDR3 DNA: TGTGCCAGCAGTTTAACCAGGGACGGTGAGCAGTTCTTC.

In its sample, this clonotype was seen many times. The chain is built from TRBV4-2 and TRBJ2-3, with 12 bases fitting TRBD2. Germline V lookup: CDR1 LGHNA, CDR2 YNFKEQ. V was clipped by 6 bases and J by 4 bases; unmatched bases: 5. The CDR3 has 15 residues. CDR3 nucleotide sequence: TGTGCCAGCAGAGCTAGCGGGGGGGGTCCAGATACGCAGTATTTT. It encodes CASRASGGGPDTQYF.

This clonotype is deemed medium-sized. The V call is TRBV7-2, the J call TRBJ2-7; a weak D match, TRBD1 (6 bases). Trimming stripped 1 base from V and 1 base from J, with 11 bases between. Germline lookup yields CDR1 SGHTA and CDR2 FQGNSA. CDR3 length: 15 amino acids. Here the CDR3 DNA reads TGTGCCAGCAGCTTAGGACAGGCCCCATCCTACGAGCAGTACTTC. This codes for CASSLGQAPSYEQYF.

The chain is built from TRBV2 and TRBJ2-1; 13 bases line up with TRBD2. This CDR3 contains 15 residues. The junction had 7 bases not matched to a gene; V was cut back by 5 bases and J by 9 bases. Looked up from germline, CDR1 is SNHLY and CDR2 is FYNNEI. CDR3 sequence: CASSLTSGGASEQFF. The CDR3 DNA reads TGTGCCAGCAGTTTAACTAGCGGGGGGGCGAGTGAGCAGTTCTTC.

The chain recombines TRBV28 with TRBJ1-3, with D unresolved. The CDR3 is 12 residues long. V gave up 4 bases and J gave up 10 bases, with 11 bases separating them. Germline assignment: CDR1 MDHEN and CDR2 SYDVKM. In DNA, the CDR3 is TGTGCCAGCAGTTCCGCCCCCAGGACCATATATTTT. Amino acid sequence: CASSSAPRTIYF.

This clonotype was observed many times. The chain is built from TRBV7-9 and TRBJ2-1; D not resolved. Germline V gene lookup returns CDR1 SEHNR and CDR2 FQNEAQ (reference sequence). With 5 bases removed from V and 8 bases from J, the gap between germline ends came to 10 bases. The CDR3 length is 12 residues. The CDR3 loop reads CASSLDFDEQFF. The CDR3, as DNA: TGTGCCAGCAGCCTAGATTTCGATGAGCAGTTCTTC. The full variable domain, its missing parts supplied by reference TRBV7-9 and TRBJ2-1, is DTGVSQNPRHKITKRGQNVTFRCDPISEHNRLYWYRQTLGQGPEFLTYFQNEAQLEKSRLLSDRFSAERPKGSFSTLEIQRTEQGDSAMYLCASSLDFDEQFFGPGTRLTVL.

In its sample, this clonotype was seen many times. The chain uses TRBV7-9 and TRBJ1-1, with D perhaps TRBD1 (5 bases). The CDR3 extends over 15 amino acids. Germline lookup yields CDR1 SEHNR and CDR2 FQNEAQ (reference sequence). Trimming took 1 base from V and 3 from J, leaving 12 bases between them. In nucleotides, the CDR3 is TGTGCCAGCAGCTTAGATGGGGCGGTGGACACTGAAGCTTTCTTT. Translated: CASSLDGAVDTEAFF.

V and J are TRBV5-1 and TRBJ2-7; 9 nucleotides align to TRBD1. Germline assignment: CDR1 SGHRS and CDR2 YFSETQ. This CDR3 has 13 amino acids. Trimming cost V 7 bases and J 5 bases; bases outside gene matches: 7. The CDR3 coding sequence is TGCGCCAGCCGAGACAGGGGGGATCACGAGCAGTACTTC. It yields the protein CASRDRGDHEQYF.

This clonotype has a count of ten or more. The chain links TRBV7-9 to TRBJ1-1; D uncertain. Trimming took 3 bases from V and 4 from J, leaving 15 bases between them. This CDR3 is 15 amino acids long. Germline CDR1 is SEHNR and CDR2 is FQNEAQ (reference sequence). CDR3 bases: TGTGCCAGCAGCTTCAAATCAAAGGATCTCACTGAAGCTTTCTTT. Translated, it gives CASSFKSKDLTEAFF. Based on the CDR3 plus reference TRBV7-9 and TRBJ1-1, the full variable domain is DTGVSQNPRHKITKRGQNVTFRCDPISEHNRLYWYRQTLGQGPEFLTYFQNEAQLEKSRLLSDRFSAERPKGSFSTLEIQRTEQGDSAMYLCASSFKSKDLTEAFFGQGTRLTVV.

V is TRBV18 and J is TRBJ1-6; D is undetermined. The ends were cut back, 5 bases at V and 6 bases at J, with 5 bases in the middle. CDR3 length equals 12 residues. CDR1 and CDR2 (germline): KGHSH, LQKENI. CDR3 sequence (DNA): TGTGCCAGCTCAGTACTTAATTCACCCCTCCACTTT. Encoded protein: CASSVLNSPLHF.

This clonotype was counted many times. J is TRBJ2-1 and V is TRBV7-2, with 7 bases identical to TRBD2. With V trimmed by 1 base and J by 0 bases, 6 bases remained unmatched. Per germline, CDR1 SGHTA and CDR2 FQGNSA. The CDR3 totals 17 residues. This CDR3 reads CASSLDEASGSYNEQFF. Here the CDR3 DNA reads TGTGCCAGCAGCTTAGATGAGGCTAGCGGCTCCTACAATGAGCAGTTCTTC.

The table lists this clonotype with a few counts. This sequence joins TRBV28 and TRBJ1-2; D gene uncertain. The V gene's germline CDR1 is MDHEN and CDR2 SYDVKM. CDR3 length: 11 amino acids. V lost 10 bases and J 4 bases, leaving 10 bases between the germline ends. The CDR3 sequence: CATTRGYGYTF. CDR3 nucleotide sequence: TGTGCCACTACCCGGGGCTATGGCTACACCTTC.

This clonotype was counted many times. The chain combines TRBV20-1 with TRBJ2-3, with no clear D. This CDR3 contains 11 residues. Deletions cut 3 bases from V and 2 bases from J, with 3 bases between. Germline CDR1 DFQATT, CDR2 SNEGSKA (reference sequence). In DNA, the CDR3 is TGCAGTGCTAGCCCCACAGATACGCAGTATTTT. Translating gives CSASPTDTQYF.

The chain combines TRBV27 with TRBJ2-7; D may be TRBD1 or TRBD2 (6 bases each). Trimming stripped 6 bases from V and 2 bases from J, with 14 bases between. CDR1 is MNHEY, CDR2 SMNVEV, per germline (reference sequence). The length of the CDR3 is 14 residues. The CDR3 DNA is TGTGCCAGCAGATCGCTAGGGGGGACCTACGAGCAGTACTTC. Translating gives CASRSLGGTYEQYF.

In this sample, this clonotype turned up a few times. This chain links TRBV11-2 with TRBJ2-7; 9 nucleotides match TRBD2. The germline CDR1 and CDR2 sequences are SGHAT and FQNNGV. V gave up 5 bases and J gave up 7 bases; unmatched junction bases: 15. The CDR3 extends over 16 amino acids. CDR3 in amino acids: CASSLQTSGDTLEQYF. DNA of the CDR3: TGTGCCAGCAGCCTACAGACTAGCGGAGACACACTTGAGCAGTACTTC.

This clonotype has at least ten counts. The rearrangement links TRBV6-1 to TRBJ1-5; TRBD1 matches at 10 bases. V gave up 4 bases and J gave up 6 bases; unmatched junction bases: 3. CDR3 length: 14 amino acids. Germline CDR1 and CDR2: MNHNS and SASEGT. The DNA for the CDR3 is TGTGCCAGCAGTGGGACAGGGGGTGGTCAGCCCCAGCATTTT. Its protein is CASSGTGGGQPQHF.